The 16 T cell receptor beta chains presented below share a single source sample, sequenced in a study of a mutant IDH1 vaccine in newly diagnosed glioma. Antigens of these TCRs are unknown. Regarding time point: week 11, during vaccination. Every single dose of the vaccine, 300 ug of mutant IDH1 20-mer peptide, came with topical imiquimod. The method was immunoSEQ multiplex PCR; TCRdb's version includes in-frame clones alone and lacks a portion of them. The sample consists of tens of thousands of clones, about three quarters of them appearing once. The specimen was peripheral blood mononuclear cells (PBMCs), collected from a glioma patient whose treatment included an IDH1 peptide vaccine. These TCRs come from a man in his late teens or twenties with glioma. Some clones in this sample may be carry-over from other donors' samples.

This clone has just a few counts. The rearrangement uses TRBV5-4 and TRBJ1-2; possibly TRBD1 for D (6 bases). The CDR3 totals 12 residues. Germline CDR1 is SGHNT and CDR2 is YYREEE (reference sequence). Trimming removed 5 bases at V and 4 bases at J, with 9 bases between. The CDR3 sequence is CASSQDSYGYTF. CDR3 coding DNA: TGTGCCAGCAGTCAGGACAGCTATGGCTACACCTTC. The full variable domain, in which reference TRBV5-4 and TRBJ1-2 provide the parts outside the CDR3, is ETGVTQSPTHLIKTRGQQVTLRCSSQSGHNTVSWYQQALGQGPQFIFQYYREEENGRGNFPPRFSGLQFPNYSSELNVNALELDDSALYLCASSQDSYGYTFGSGTRLTVV.

Only a few counts were recorded for this clone. In DNA, the CDR3 is TGTGCCAGCTCCCGGGACAGGGTCACTGAAGCTTTCTTT. It codes for CASSRDRVTEAFF. The chain links TRBV28 to TRBJ1-1; TRBD1 matches at 9 bases. The CDR3 spans 13 residues. V was clipped by 8 bases and J by 4 bases; unmatched bases: 5. Germline-derived CDR1 and CDR2 are MDHEN and SYDVKM.

The V gene is TRBV18, the J gene TRBJ1-1; D ambiguous. Trimming removed 6 bases at V and 3 bases at J, with 17 bases between. Looked up from germline, CDR1 is KGHSH and CDR2 is LQKENI. The CDR3 runs 15 residues. For the CDR3, the DNA is TGTGCCAGCTCCAACTCCCCCCAGCCGCACACTGAAGCTTTCTTT. Protein product: CASSNSPQPHTEAFF. Using reference TRBV18 and TRBJ1-1 for the parts outside the CDR3, the full variable domain is NAGVMQNPRHLVRRRGQEARLRCSPMKGHSHVYWYRQLPEEGLKFMVYLQKENIIDESGMPKERFSAEFPKEGPSILRIQQVVRGDSAAYFCASSNSPQPHTEAFFGQGTRLTVV.

CDR3 in amino acids: CASSIGRGNGYTF. The CDR3 region has the DNA TGTGCCAGTAGTATCGGAAGGGGGAATGGCTACACCTTC. The chain carries TRBV19 and TRBJ1-2, with D tentatively TRBD1 (6 bases). The germline CDR1 and CDR2 sequences are LNHDA and SQIVND (reference sequence). Trimming pared 3 bases from V and 6 bases from J, leaving 11 bases between. The CDR3 has 13 residues.

V gene TRBV6-5 combines with J gene TRBJ2-1; D perhaps matches TRBD2 (6 bases). The V end lost 4 bases, the J end lost 0 bases, and 13 bases lay between the germline ends. CDR1 is MNHEY, CDR2 SVGAGI, per germline. This CDR3 is built from 16 residues. This chain's CDR3 is CASSSAPGGSYNEQFF. The DNA of the CDR3 is TGTGCCAGCAGTTCCGCCCCCGGGGGCTCCTACAATGAGCAGTTCTTC.

The chain joins TRBV4-3 to TRBJ1-4; D not resolved. The V and J ends lost 0 bases and 13 bases respectively, with 12 bases between them. CDR3 length: 13 residues. Germline CDR1 is LGHNA and CDR2 is YSLEER. The chain's CDR3 is CASSQEMSRGLFF. CDR3 coding DNA: TGCGCCAGCAGCCAAGAGATGTCCCGGGGACTGTTTTTT.

The chain links TRBV18 to TRBJ2-7, with 7 bases aligning to TRBD1. The V gene's germline CDR1 is KGHSH and CDR2 LQKENI. This CDR3 comprises 14 residues. Trimming took 2 bases from V and 4 from J; bases not matched to a gene: 5. The CDR3 loop is CASSPAGTDYEQYF. CDR3 bases: TGTGCCAGCTCACCAGCCGGGACAGATTACGAGCAGTACTTC.

In this sample, this clone turned up once. The CDR3 nucleotides are TGTGCCAGTAGTTGGACCTTTTCCACTGAAGCTTTCTTT. Protein sequence: CASSWTFSTEAFF. J is TRBJ1-1 and V is TRBV19; D is uncertain. The ends were cut back, 5 bases at V and 4 bases at J, with 11 bases in the middle. This CDR3 region has 13 residues. Germline loops: CDR1 LNHDA, CDR2 SQIVND (reference sequence).

The chain is built from TRBV2 and TRBJ2-3; D remains unclear. The CDR3 length is 15 residues. Germline loops: CDR1 SNHLY, CDR2 FYNNEI. Deletions cut 2 bases from V and 6 bases from J, with 15 bases between. The CDR3 loop reads CASSEWPRWPDTQYF. In nucleotides, the CDR3 is TGTGCCAGCAGTGAATGGCCCAGATGGCCGGATACGCAGTATTTT.

This sequence joins TRBV2 and TRBJ1-5; TRBD1 is a possible D gene (6 bases). Germline values: CDR1 SNHLY, CDR2 FYNNEI. V lost 3 bases and J lost 6, with 12 bases in between. CDR3 size: 14 residues. CDR3 sequence: CASSEEGGSQPQHF. The CDR3 DNA reads as TGTGCCAGCAGTGAGGAAGGGGGGAGTCAGCCCCAGCATTTT.

This sequence joins TRBV7-3 and TRBJ1-1; TRBD1 might be the D (6 bases). The CDR3 contains 14 residues. Per germline, CDR1 SGHTA and CDR2 FQGTGA. V was clipped by 5 bases and J by 3 bases, with 13 bases between them. In DNA, the CDR3 is TGTGCCAGCAGCGAACAGGGTAGGGACACTGAAGCTTTCTTT. The encoded protein is CASSEQGRDTEAFF.

This chain links TRBV19 with TRBJ2-5; 9 nucleotides line up with TRBD1. Germline V gene data show CDR1 as LNHDA and CDR2 as SQIVND (reference sequence). The CDR3 extends over 15 amino acids. V gave up 3 bases and J gave up 5 bases; unmatched junction bases: 7. CDR3 protein: CASSIGTGLGETQYF. In DNA, the CDR3 is TGTGCCAGTAGTATCGGGACAGGGTTGGGCGAGACCCAGTACTTC.

Regarding this clone: Its ends do not fully match the called genes, so a read error is possible. The V and J genes are TRBV7-7 and TRBJ2-7; TRBD1 agrees at 7 bases. Germline V CDR1 and CDR2: SSHAT, FNYEAQ (reference sequence). The CDR3 covers 13 residues. CDR3 sequence (DNA): TGTGCTAGCAGCAGTCGACAGGGTGGGGAGCAGTACTTC. Translation gives CASSSRQGGEQYF.

The table lists this clone with a few counts. The CDR3 DNA reads as TGTGCCAGCAGTTCTCACGGGGGCCCTAACTATGGCTACACCTTC. It is translated as CASSSHGGPNYGYTF. The chain links TRBV6-6 to TRBJ1-2, with a weak D call TRBD1 (6 bases). Trimming removed 4 bases at V and 0 bases at J, with 12 bases between. This CDR3 has 15 residues. Per the germline V gene, CDR1 is MNHNY and CDR2 is SVGAGI (reference sequence).

In this sample, this clone turned up a few times. This chain connects TRBV4-2 to TRBJ1-2, with D tentatively TRBD1 (6 bases). The germline V gene has CDR1 LGHNA and CDR2 YNFKEQ. Between the trimmed V and J ends, which lost 1 base and 7 bases, there was a span of 16 bases. The CDR3 is 15 residues long. CDR3 DNA sequence: TGTGCCAGCAGCCAAGTAGCCTCAGGGGCAAGTGGCTACACCTTC. The encoded protein is CASSQVASGASGYTF.

The chain combines TRBV28 with TRBJ2-7; D gene uncertain. The V end was cut by 3 bases, the J end by 9 bases, with 12 bases between. Germline V gene lookup returns CDR1 MDHEN and CDR2 SYDVKM. This CDR3 has 12 amino acids. CDR3 nucleotide sequence: TGTGCCAGCAGTTTCCGATTGTCTGGGCAGTACTTC. Residues: CASSFRLSGQYF.